This TCR beta chain originates from a study of blood T cell repertoires in COVID-19. This table comes from immunoSEQ multiplex PCR, and its TCRdb copy is limited to in-frame clones, with some not included. Here the sample spans about 300,000 clones, roughly 86% being singletons. The germline gives CDR1 ENHRY, CDR2 SYGVKD. Trimming pared 2 bases from V and 3 bases from J, leaving 17 bases between. The CDR3 sequence is 16 residues long. The V call is TRBV10-3, the J call TRBJ2-7, with D tentatively TRBD1 (6 bases). The sequence was collected from a young woman with COVID-19, enrolled during active disease. The material sequenced was peripheral blood. CDR3 nucleotides: TGTGCCATCAGTGAGGCACAGGGCCCGGTCGACTACGAGCAGTACTTC. This translates into CAISEAQGPVDYEQYF.